Listed below are T cell receptor beta chains from one sample, sequenced in a study of T cells after yellow fever vaccination. TCRdb ran MiXCR on the 5' RACE reads and lists one entry per CDR3 protein. The profile shows under 600,000 distinct CDR3 sequences, just over 20% of them singletons. This material consisted of PBMCs, taken approximately 22 days after the first yellow fever vaccination. The receptors originated from a man aged 18 to 30 who received the YFV17D yellow fever vaccine. CDR3s include the opening cysteine and the closing phenylalanine or tryptophan. A D gene is named only where the DNA matches it firmly. Size values are once, few and many counts, or a class for expanded clones, and some rows have none.

NA	NA	TRBV5-1	TRBJ2-7	TGCGCCAGCAGCTTATCGGGGGACCTCTCCTACGAGCAGTACTTC	CASSLSGDLSYEQYF
NA	NA	TRBV4-2	TRBJ2-6	TGTGCCAGCAGCCAAACAGGTGGGGCCAACGTCCTGACTTTC	CASSQTGGANVLTF
few	TRBD1	TRBV20-1	TRBJ2-1	TGCAGTGCTAGAGCCCATACGACAGGGGGCGATGAGCAGTTCTTC	CSARAHTTGGDEQFF
few	NA	TRBV5-1	TRBJ2-1	TGCGCCAGCAGCTCGGATGCCATGAGCAGGAATGAGCAGTTCTTC	CASSSDAMSRNEQFF
NA	NA	TRBV6-5	TRBJ1-5	TGTGCCAGCAGTTCCCCGGAGACCGCGGCCCTCCAGCCCCAGCATTTT	CASSSPETAALQPQHF
few	NA	TRBV2	TRBJ2-5	TGTGCCAGCAGTGAAGACACCCAAGAGACCCAGTACTTC	CASSEDTQETQYF
few	NA	TRBV7-2	TRBJ1-3	TGTGCCAGCAGCTTACAGGGAATGGGTGGAAACACCATATATTTT	CASSLQGMGGNTIYF
many	TRBD2	TRBV5-1	TRBJ2-3	TGCGCCAGCAGCCCGGGGACTAGCTTAGATACGCAGTATTTT	CASSPGTSLDTQYF
NA	NA	TRBV6-2/TRBV6-3	TRBJ2-2	TGTGCCAGCCTCTGGGGAGTCACCGGGGAGCTGTTTTTT	CASLWGVTGELFF
NA	NA	TRBV4-2	TRBJ2-7	TGTGCCAGCAGCCGAGAGGGGACCCCACTTAACGAGCAGTACTTC	CASSREGTPLNEQYF
few	TRBD1	TRBV4-1	TRBJ2-7	TGCGCCAGCAGCCAAGAGGGGACAGGGGCCTACGAGCAGTACTTC	CASSQEGTGAYEQYF
NA	NA	TRBV20-1	TRBJ2-7	TGCAGTGCTAGAGATCGGCGGGGCGACCCCTACGAGCAGTACTTC	CSARDRRGDPYEQYF
few	TRBD1	TRBV27	TRBJ1-4	TGTGCCAGCAGTAAATTAGGACAGGCTACGTCCGTGCTGTTTTTT	CASSKLGQATSVLFF
few	TRBD1	TRBV12-3/TRBV12-4	TRBJ1-1	TGTGCCAGCAGTTTATCGGACAGGGAGGGGGAAGCTTTCTTT	CASSLSDREGEAFF
NA	TRBD1	TRBV6-1	TRBJ1-2	TGTGCCAGCAGAGCCGGGACAGGGGTCGGGGGCTACACCTTC	CASRAGTGVGGYTF
few	NA	TRBV6-1	TRBJ1-1	TGTGCCAGCAGCCCAAACAGGGTGGGCACTGAAGCTTTCTTT	CASSPNRVGTEAFF
few	NA	TRBV5-1	TRBJ1-1	TGCGCCAGCAGCTTCTCGTCGGGGACTGAAGCTTTCTTT	CASSFSSGTEAFF
NA	TRBD2	TRBV4-1	TRBJ2-5	TGCGCCAGCAGCCGATATCAGGGCGGGGGGGCCGAGACCCAGTACTTC	CASSRYQGGGAETQYF
NA	NA	TRBV10-2	TRBJ1-1	TGCGCCAGCAGGTGGACGGCTCAGAACACTGAAGCTTTCTTT	CASRWTAQNTEAFF
few	NA	TRBV7-9	TRBJ1-1	TGTGCCAGCAGCTTAGGCCATTCCCGGCCAGCCAGTGAAGCTTTCTTT	CASSLGHSRPASEAFF
NA	NA	TRBV27	TRBJ2-6	TGTGCCAGCAGTTTATCTGGCGGTCGCTCTGGGGCCAACGTCCTGACTTTC	CASSLSGGRSGANVLTF
few	TRBD1	TRBV5-1	TRBJ2-7	TGCGCCAGCAGCAAACAAGGACAGGGAACTTACGAGCAGTACTTC	CASSKQGQGTYEQYF
few	NA	TRBV6-5	TRBJ2-2	TGTGCCAGCAGTTACTCAGTGGGAACCTTAAACACCGGGGAGCTGTTTTTT	CASSYSVGTLNTGELFF
NA	NA	TRBV6-2/TRBV6-3	TRBJ2-6	TGTGCCAGCAGCACCGACAGGCTATTAGCGCACTCTGGGGCCAACGTCCTGACTTTC	CASSTDRLLAHSGANVLTF
NA	NA	TRBV6-6	TRBJ2-3	TGTGCCAGCGGACCCAGGGCAGATACGCAGTATTTT	CASGPRADTQYF
NA	NA	TRBV5-6	TRBJ2-7	TGTGCCAGCAGCTTTGGGGGACAAGACTACGAGCAGTACTTC	CASSFGGQDYEQYF
NA	TRBD2	TRBV20-1	TRBJ2-7	TGCAGTGCTAGAGATAGGGTAGCGGGGACCCTCTCCTACGAGCAGTACTTC	CSARDRVAGTLSYEQYF
few	NA	TRBV9	TRBJ2-1	TGTGCCAGCAGCTCCCCCGGCGCCTTAGGGATGGAGCGTTATGAGCAGTTCTTC	CASSSPGALGMERYEQFF
NA	NA	TRBV5-1	TRBJ1-1	TGCGCCAGCAGCCCTGATGCGGTAGGCCCGGGTGAAGCTTTCTTT	CASSPDAVGPGEAFF
NA	TRBD1	TRBV20-1	TRBJ1-2	TGCAGTGCTAGAGTCCTCGGACAGGAAGATGGCTACACCTTC	CSARVLGQEDGYTF
few	NA	TRBV20-1	TRBJ1-1	TGCAGTGCTAGACCCCCGGGCCGGAACACTGAAGCTTTCTTT	CSARPPGRNTEAFF
NA	NA	TRBV3-1	TRBJ2-1	TGTGCCAGCAGCCAAGACGCTTGGGGGGATGAGCAGTTCTTC	CASSQDAWGDEQFF
NA	TRBD2	TRBV25-1	TRBJ2-2	TGTGCCAGCAGTGAATTGGGCGGGGGGGCCAGTATTGCGGAGCTGTTTTTT	CASSELGGGASIAELFF
few	NA	TRBV20-1	TRBJ1-1	TGCAGTGCCCCAGTGGGGAAAGGGGACACTGAAGCTTTCTTT	CSAPVGKGDTEAFF
NA	NA	TRBV12-3/TRBV12-4	TRBJ2-1	TGTGCCAGCAAAGCGCAGACCCTTTACAATGAGCAGTTCTTC	CASKAQTLYNEQFF
few	NA	TRBV12-3/TRBV12-4	TRBJ2-1	TGTGCCAGCAGAATGGACTCCACCTACAATGAGCAGTTCTTC	CASRMDSTYNEQFF
few	NA	TRBV2	TRBJ2-2	TGTGCCAGCAGGGCAGCACAGGGACTGGGGGGCACCGGGGAGCTGTTTTTT	CASRAAQGLGGTGELFF
few	TRBD2	TRBV5-1	TRBJ2-3	TGCGCCAGCAACTTGGAAGTAGCGGGGGGCACAGATACGCAGTATTTT	CASNLEVAGGTDTQYF
many	TRBD2	TRBV20-1	TRBJ2-5	TGCAGTGCTAGAGTTGGGAGGGTCACAGAGACCCAGTACTTC	CSARVGRVTETQYF
few	NA	TRBV19	TRBJ1-1	TGTGCCAGTAGTATTGTCAGCAGGAACACTGAAGCTTTCTTT	CASSIVSRNTEAFF
few	NA	TRBV27	TRBJ1-4	TGTGCCAGCGCTTCGTCTAATAGGGTAGGACAACGGTTTTTT	CASASSNRVGQRFF
NA	NA	TRBV14	TRBJ2-3	TGTGCCAGCAGCCAAGCCTTAGGAGCAGCAGATACGCAGTATTTT	CASSQALGAADTQYF
NA	NA	TRBV11-2	TRBJ2-1	TGTGCCAGCAGCGCTAAGGGGGACCGCGGGTTCTTC	CASSAKGDRGFF
many	TRBD1	TRBV18	TRBJ2-5	TGTGCCAGCAGCCCAGGGGGCGAAGAGACCCAGTACTTC	CASSPGGEETQYF
few	NA	TRBV20-1	TRBJ2-2	TGCAGTGCTCGGAACACCGGGGAGCTGTTTTTT	CSARNTGELFF
NA	NA	TRBV12-3/TRBV12-4	TRBJ1-2	TGTGCCAGCAGTTTTGGGGGACTTAGCCCCTATGGCTACACCTTC	CASSFGGLSPYGYTF
NA	NA	TRBV25-1	TRBJ1-1	TGTGCCAGCAGTTTAAGACCCTGGTCTGAAGCTTTCTTT	CASSLRPWSEAFF
NA	NA	TRBV12-5	TRBJ1-2	TGTGCTAGTGGTTCGGCATATCGGGGGTCAGCGGATGGCTACACCTTC	CASGSAYRGSADGYTF
NA	NA	TRBV10-2	TRBJ2-1	TGCGCCAGCAGTGAGTCCCCCCGGGAGCAGTTCTTC	CASSESPREQFF
NA	NA	TRBV6-4	TRBJ2-2	TGTGCCAGCTCCTCTAGCGCAACGAACACCGGGGAGCTGTTTTTT	CASSSSATNTGELFF
few	TRBD2	TRBV7-2	TRBJ2-3	TGTGCCAGCAGACCCGGGGGGGGGCGAACCACAGATACGCAGTATTTT	CASRPGGGRTTDTQYF
NA	TRBD1	TRBV15	TRBJ2-3	TGTGCCACCAGCCCGGGACAGGGTTCCACAGATACGCAGTATTTT	CATSPGQGSTDTQYF
many	NA	TRBV5-4	TRBJ1-1	TGTGCCAGCAGCTTGGCGGCAGGGCGTTTTATGAACACTGAAGCTTTCTTT	CASSLAAGRFMNTEAFF